A selection of T cell receptor beta chains follows, all from one sample in a study of T-cell memory formation after mild COVID-19. MiXCR, run by TCRdb on the 5' RACE reads, gives a single entry per CDR3 protein. This table has about 560,000 distinct CDR3 sequences, 17% appearing once. Source material: PBMCs or a T cell subset sorted from them (not recorded which). These receptors all come from an adult woman who had mild COVID-19 (a few samples of this study predate the infection). Cell type and time point are not known. The CDR3 runs from the conserved cysteine through the conserved F or W. Fields, in order: CDR3 protein, CDR3 DNA, CDR3 length, J gene, V gene, clone size, D gene. D genes are given only for firm matches. Expanded clones are given a class, and other clones once, few, many or no size at all.

CDR3aa: CASSYSSRAAEKLFF
CDR3nt: TGTGCCAGCAGTTACTCAAGCCGGGCCGCGGAAAAACTGTTTTTT
len: 15
j_gene: TRBJ1-4
v_gene: TRBV6-5
abundance: few
d_gene: .

CDR3aa: CAISSDGGNQPQHF
CDR3nt: TGTGCCATCAGTTCGGACGGGGGCAATCAGCCCCAGCATTTT
len: 14
j_gene: TRBJ1-5
v_gene: TRBV10-3
abundance: few
d_gene: .

CDR3aa: CASSKVDAGTAFF
CDR3nt: TGTGCCAGTAGTAAGGTTGATGCGGGGACGGCTTTCTTT
len: 13
j_gene: TRBJ1-1
v_gene: TRBV19
abundance: few
d_gene: .

CDR3aa: CATRTQGTGELFF
CDR3nt: TGTGCCACGCGAACTCAGGGGACCGGGGAGCTGTTTTTT
len: 13
j_gene: TRBJ2-2
v_gene: TRBV24-1
abundance: few
d_gene: .

CDR3aa: CASSFTGGQPQHF
CDR3nt: TGTGCCAGCAGCTTTACAGGAGGGCAGCCCCAGCATTTT
len: 13
j_gene: TRBJ1-5
v_gene: TRBV7-2
abundance: many
d_gene: .

CDR3aa: CASRPGASGDTDTQYF
CDR3nt: TGCGCCAGCCGCCCAGGGGCTAGCGGGGACACAGATACGCAGTATTTT
len: 16
j_gene: TRBJ2-3
v_gene: TRBV5-1
abundance: few
d_gene: TRBD2

CDR3aa: CASSYRRGDQPQHF
CDR3nt: TGTGCCAGCAGTTACCGACGGGGTGATCAGCCCCAGCATTTT
len: 14
j_gene: TRBJ1-5
v_gene: TRBV6-2/TRBV6-3
abundance: few
d_gene: .

CDR3aa: CAISGQGNTEAFF
CDR3nt: TGTGCCATCAGTGGACAGGGTAACACTGAAGCTTTCTTT
len: 13
j_gene: TRBJ1-1
v_gene: TRBV10-3
abundance: .
d_gene: TRBD1

CDR3aa: CSVETDHTGELFF
CDR3nt: TGCAGCGTTGAAACGGATCACACCGGGGAGCTGTTTTTT
len: 13
j_gene: TRBJ2-2
v_gene: TRBV29-1
abundance: .
d_gene: .

CDR3aa: CASSSGQGSAETQYF
CDR3nt: TGCGCCAGCAGCTCTGGACAGGGTTCTGCAGAGACCCAGTACTTC
len: 15
j_gene: TRBJ2-5
v_gene: TRBV5-1
abundance: few
d_gene: TRBD1

CDR3aa: CTPIRDRITDTQYF
CDR3nt: TGCACTCCCATAAGGGACAGGATCACAGATACGCAGTATTTT
len: 14
j_gene: TRBJ2-3
v_gene: TRBV20-1
abundance: .
d_gene: TRBD1

CDR3aa: CASTREEYTDTQYF
CDR3nt: TGTGCCAGCACCAGGGAGGAGTACACAGATACGCAGTATTTT
len: 14
j_gene: TRBJ2-3
v_gene: TRBV9
abundance: few
d_gene: .

CDR3aa: CASSSGDRFTEAFF
CDR3nt: TGCGCCAGCAGCTCCGGAGACAGGTTTACTGAAGCTTTCTTT
len: 14
j_gene: TRBJ1-1
v_gene: TRBV5-1
abundance: .
d_gene: .

CDR3aa: CASSLTGTGGETQYF
CDR3nt: TGCGCCAGCAGCCTAACCGGGACAGGGGGGGAGACCCAGTACTTC
len: 15
j_gene: TRBJ2-5
v_gene: TRBV4-1
abundance: many
d_gene: TRBD1

CDR3aa: CATSDPRDAGSDTQYF
CDR3nt: TGTGCCACCAGTGATCCCCGGGACGCAGGCTCGGATACGCAGTATTTT
len: 16
j_gene: TRBJ2-3
v_gene: TRBV24-1
abundance: .
d_gene: .

CDR3aa: CASRLSGLVTYNEQFF
CDR3nt: TGCGCCAGCAGATTATCAGGGCTAGTCACCTACAATGAGCAGTTCTTC
len: 16
j_gene: TRBJ2-1
v_gene: TRBV5-1
abundance: few
d_gene: .

CDR3aa: CASSIAPPYRHSEQFF
CDR3nt: TGTGCCAGTAGTATAGCCCCCCCTTATAGGCACAGCGAGCAGTTCTTC
len: 16
j_gene: TRBJ2-1
v_gene: TRBV19
abundance: .
d_gene: .

CDR3aa: CASSQDGGGSYEQFF
CDR3nt: TGTGCCAGCAGCCAAGATGGAGGAGGCAGTTATGAGCAGTTCTTC
len: 15
j_gene: TRBJ2-1
v_gene: TRBV4-2
abundance: few
d_gene: .

CDR3aa: CASSALDNQPQHF
CDR3nt: TGTGCCAGCAGCGCTCTGGACAATCAGCCCCAGCATTTT
len: 13
j_gene: TRBJ1-5
v_gene: TRBV7-9
abundance: .
d_gene: .

CDR3aa: CASSQVAWYGMNTEAFF
CDR3nt: TGTGCCAGCAGCCAAGTGGCCTGGTATGGGATGAACACTGAAGCTTTCTTT
len: 17
j_gene: TRBJ1-1
v_gene: TRBV3-1
abundance: few
d_gene: .

CDR3aa: CASSFQGLTEAFF
CDR3nt: TGTGCCAGCAGCTTCCAGGGACTCACTGAAGCTTTCTTT
len: 13
j_gene: TRBJ1-1
v_gene: TRBV13
abundance: .
d_gene: .

CDR3aa: CASPLRQSNEKLFF
CDR3nt: TGCGCCAGCCCTTTGCGACAGAGTAATGAAAAACTGTTTTTT
len: 14
j_gene: TRBJ1-4
v_gene: TRBV5-1
abundance: .
d_gene: .